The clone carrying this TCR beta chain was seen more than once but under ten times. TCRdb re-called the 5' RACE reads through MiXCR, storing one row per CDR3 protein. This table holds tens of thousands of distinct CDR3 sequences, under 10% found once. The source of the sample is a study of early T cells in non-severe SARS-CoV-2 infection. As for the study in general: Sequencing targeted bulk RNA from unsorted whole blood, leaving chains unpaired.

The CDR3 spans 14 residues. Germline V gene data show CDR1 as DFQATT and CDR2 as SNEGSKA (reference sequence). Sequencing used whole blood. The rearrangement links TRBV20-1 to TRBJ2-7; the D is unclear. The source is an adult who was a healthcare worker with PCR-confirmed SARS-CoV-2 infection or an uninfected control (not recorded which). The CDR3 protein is CSAVVGSLGPEQYF. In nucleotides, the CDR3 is TGCAGCGCTGTTGTGGGTTCTCTCGGCCCGGAGCAGTACTTC.